This T cell receptor beta chain derives from a study of neoadjuvant anti-PD-1 for oral cavity cancer. Across the study: Non-progressing patients received a fourth nivolumab dose near day 43, then surgery on days 50-56. Study-wide results and limits: With three patients per group, TCR findings need larger cohorts.

Comment on this clone: Its antigen is not identified.

Assay: immunoSEQ multiplex PCR; the TCRdb copy retains only in-frame clones and omits some. The data show roughly 14,000 clones, approximately 70% seen once. Time point denoted: after neoadjuvant nivolumab, at surgical resection. Patients had newly diagnosed, untreated stage II-IVA oral cavity squamous cell carcinoma. Germline-derived CDR1 and CDR2 are KGHSH and LQKENI. V was trimmed by 1 base and J by 6 bases, leaving 7 bases between them. The CDR3 is 13 residues long. J is TRBJ1-5 and V is TRBV18; D is unclear. The receptor was derived from a person between 40 and 85 years old with oral cavity squamous cell carcinoma. The sequenced sample was PBMCs, obtained after nivolumab (anti-PD-1) treatment. The CDR3 spells CASSPLPFQPQHF. DNA of the CDR3: TGTGCCAGCTCACCACTTCCATTTCAGCCCCAGCATTTT.